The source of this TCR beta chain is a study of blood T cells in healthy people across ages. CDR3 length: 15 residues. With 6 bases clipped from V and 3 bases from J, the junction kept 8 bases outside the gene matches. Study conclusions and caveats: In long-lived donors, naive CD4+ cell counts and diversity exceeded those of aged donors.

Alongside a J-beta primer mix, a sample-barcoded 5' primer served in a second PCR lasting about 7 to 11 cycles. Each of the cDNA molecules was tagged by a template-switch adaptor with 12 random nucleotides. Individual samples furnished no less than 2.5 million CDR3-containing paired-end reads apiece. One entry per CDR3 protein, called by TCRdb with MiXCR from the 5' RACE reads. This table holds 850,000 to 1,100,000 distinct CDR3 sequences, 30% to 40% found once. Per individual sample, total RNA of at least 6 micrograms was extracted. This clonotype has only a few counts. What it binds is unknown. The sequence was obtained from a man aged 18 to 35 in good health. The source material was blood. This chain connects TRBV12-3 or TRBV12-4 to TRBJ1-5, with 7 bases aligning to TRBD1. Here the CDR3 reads CASSGSGGNNQPQHF. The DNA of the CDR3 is TGTGCCAGCAGCGGATCAGGGGGAAACAATCAGCCCCAGCATTTT.